These 4 T cell receptor beta chains were sequenced from one sample in a study of CD8 T cells in Susac syndrome. RNA, at about 0.5 to 1 ug, was reverse transcribed with random hexamers. MiXCR, run by TCRdb on the immunoSEQ multiplex PCR reads, gives a single entry per CDR3 protein. The table has around 150,000 distinct CDR3 sequences, approximately 95% seen once. Sequencing input: CD8+ T cells from PBMCs. The receptors were gathered from a human donor with Susac syndrome.

The chain links TRBV12-3 or TRBV12-4 to TRBJ1-2; D uncertain. The V end was cut by 1 base, the J end by 6 bases, with 9 bases between. The CDR3 loop spans 13 amino acids. As DNA, the CDR3 is TGTGCCAGCAGTTTAGGGGTGGGGAATGGCTACACCTTC. Translating it yields CASSLGVGNGYTF.

This clonotype was recorded a few times. The V and J genes are TRBV6-1 and TRBJ2-7; possible D gene TRBD1, 5 bases. The CDR3 consists of 13 residues. V lost 4 bases to trimming and J lost 6 bases, with 13 bases between them. Per the germline V gene, CDR1 is MNHNS and CDR2 is SASEGT. Written as DNA, the CDR3 is TGTGCCAGCAGTGCCACAGGTCTAAGCGAGCAGTACTTC. Amino acids: CASSATGLSEQYF.

CDR3: CSVDRGIAGVLNEQFF. The CDR3, as DNA: TGCAGCGTTGACCGGGGGATAGCGGGAGTGCTCAATGAGCAGTTCTTC. This chain joins TRBV29-1 and TRBJ2-1; 9 bases line up with TRBD2. The junction had 12 bases not matched to a gene; V was cut back by 3 bases and J by 6 bases. The germline V gene encodes CDR1 SQVTM and CDR2 ANQGSEA. The CDR3 runs to 16 residues.

The chain uses TRBV7-6 and TRBJ1-2; 8 bases fit TRBD1. Germline CDR1 reads SGHVS; CDR2 reads FNYEAQ. Trimming removed 5 bases from V and 2 bases from J; junction bases left unmatched: 7. The CDR3 has 15 amino acids. CDR3 protein: CASSARQGRNYGYTF. Here the CDR3 DNA reads TGTGCCAGCAGCGCTCGACAGGGGAGGAACTATGGCTACACCTTC.